This T cell receptor (beta chain) is drawn from a study of blood T cell repertoires in COVID-19. Background on the study: Researchers got acute and convalescent COVID-19 samples from the United States, Italy and Spain. The analysed material was cDNA or gDNA that came from T cells, B-cell-depleted T cells, or PBMCs.

This clone was counted once. The CDR3 is made up of 15 amino acids. In the original analysis: The authors estimated nucleated cell counts from reference gene primer amplification. Generated by immunoSEQ multiplex PCR, the TCRdb table keeps only in-frame clones and is missing some. From that table come the V and J calls and clone size; the DNA was used to work out D and trimming. The sample has more than 400,000 clones, over 75% seen once. The genes are TRBV21-1 and TRBJ1-3; the table names TRBD1, a call not compared with the DNA. TRBV21-1 is assigned pseudogene status. The clonotype comes from a human donor in a cohort sampled during active COVID-19. The sequencing input was peripheral blood. The CDR3 loop reads CASQRGWNSGNTIYF. DNA for the CDR3: TGTGCCAGCCAAAGGGGGTGGAACTCTGGAAACACCATATATTTT.